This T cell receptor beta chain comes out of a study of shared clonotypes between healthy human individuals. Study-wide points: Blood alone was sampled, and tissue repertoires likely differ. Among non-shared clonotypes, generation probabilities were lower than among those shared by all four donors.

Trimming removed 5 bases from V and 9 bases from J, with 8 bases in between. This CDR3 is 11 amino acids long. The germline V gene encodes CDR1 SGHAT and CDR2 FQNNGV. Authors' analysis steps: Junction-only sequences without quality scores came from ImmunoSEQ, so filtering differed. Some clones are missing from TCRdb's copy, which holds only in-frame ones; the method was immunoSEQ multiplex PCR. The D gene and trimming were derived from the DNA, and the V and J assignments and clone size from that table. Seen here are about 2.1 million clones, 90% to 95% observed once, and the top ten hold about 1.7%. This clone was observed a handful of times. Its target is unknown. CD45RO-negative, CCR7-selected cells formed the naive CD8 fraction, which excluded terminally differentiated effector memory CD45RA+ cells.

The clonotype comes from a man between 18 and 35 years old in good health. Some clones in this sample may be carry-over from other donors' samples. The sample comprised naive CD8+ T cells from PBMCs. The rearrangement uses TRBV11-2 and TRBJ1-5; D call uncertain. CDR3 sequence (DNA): TGTGCCAGCAGCACGTTTTGGCCCCAGCATTTT. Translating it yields CASSTFWPQHF.